This T cell receptor (beta chain) emerged from a study of T cell responses to AZD1222 COVID-19 vaccine (dated by TCRdb to the early 2020s). A note on the overall study: AZD1222 recipients with second doses at about 4 weeks or about 12 weeks were pooled, because spike-specific TCR depth and breadth did not differ between schedules. TCR sequencing was performed for about 240 trial participants, of whom about 200 were given two doses of AZD1222 and around 25 were given two doses of MenACWY control vaccine. Trial participants were enrolled by age into subgroups of 18-55, 56-69 and 70-plus years, and around 150, 28 and 57 TCR-sequenced participants, respectively, were included in these subgroups. The full study reports these points: Reportedly, almost half of the unique spike-specific TCRs recognized epitopes lying outside the regions that are mutated in the B.1.351 and B.1.1.7 variants. After two AZD1222 doses, both the breadth and the depth of spike-specific TCRs were significantly higher than at day 0 and than in MenACWY recipients. CD4 TCRs associated with the vaccine covered the entire spike protein, and the dominant responses were in regions 160-218 and 743-854. Participants were mostly white British, with more females than males. The authors suggested clonal diversity may have been underestimated. In the small 56-69-year group, the increase in depth fell short of significance, most likely because of low power. No day 14 peak-response samples were available, so repertoires were characterized only after the peak T cell response. Conclusions about previously exposed vaccinees were limited because only five to seven AZD1222 recipients were SARS-CoV-2 seropositive at baseline.

As encoded in the germline V gene, CDR1 is ENHRY while CDR2 is SYGVKD. The cysteine opens and the phenylalanine closes a CDR3 of 11 amino acids. Just the 33-base CDR3 DNA is kept, in frame starting at base 1. At the junction V is shortened by 8 bases and J by 7 bases, with 11 bases in between. Notes on this clone: The antigen it binds to is not known. Within one base of it there is no much larger clone, and no base qualities were kept.

Explained via the paper, the time point label denotes: baseline before first vaccination. The vaccinee samples were drawn from two UK trials, COV001 and COV002, one of which was a single-blind randomized controlled phase 2/3 trial testing AZD1222 (ChAdOx1 nCoV-19) in healthy adults. For TCRbeta chain sequencing, PBMC samples from trial participants were taken at day 0 and at day 28 after the second dose. The CDR3 regions of human TCRbeta chains were analyzed by immunosequencing. Turning to the authors' computational methods: TCRs in the repertoires were matched against a reference library of SARS-CoV-2-specific TCRs that had been generated with the MIRA antigen-specificity platform. Breadth meant the fraction of unique TCRs that were SARS-CoV-2-associated, whereas depth meant the fraction of total T cells that were SARS-CoV-2-associated. Using the MIRA data, each spike-specific TCR was mapped to the spike region that the TCR reacts to and placed in a CD4 or CD8 class. Log10-transformed breadth and depth values were compared by one-way ANOVA with Sidak's multiple comparisons tests. The source is immuneACCESS, and TCRdb retained only in-frame sequences with V and J called. Part of the clones is not carried over; for the studies checked, unresolved V genes explain less than half of this, and the remainder is unexplained. That table supplies the V and J calls and clone size; D and trimming were determined from the DNA. This sample comprises under 150,000 clones, more than 75% of them detected only once. The ten largest account for less than 4% of the sample.

The TCR originated in an adult in good health. The chain is encoded by TRBV10-3 joined to TRBJ1-1; TRBD1 might be the D gene, on 5 matching bases. The sample consisted of peripheral blood, taken on day 0 of AZD1222 vaccination. The DNA sequence is given as TGTGCCATCGGCGACAGTATTGAAGCTTTCTTT. Translated, this gives CAIGDSIEAFF.